Listed below are T cell receptor beta chains from one sample, sequenced in a study of beta chain features in type 1 diabetes. The table came from immunoSEQ multiplex PCR; TCRdb's copy has only in-frame clones and leaves some out. The sample lists fewer than 350,000 clones, roughly 8% occurring once. The sequenced material came from central memory CD4+ T cells from blood. All receptors derive from a woman under 30 in good health. Both conserved end residues are part of each CDR3. A D gene is named only where the DNA matches it firmly. Clone size appears in some rows only: once, few, many, or a class for an expanded clone.

d_call	v_call	j_call	clone_size	cdr3_aa	cdr3_nt
TRBD1	TRBV2	TRBJ1-2	.	CASSVSTGGYGYTF	TGTGCCAGCAGCGTTTCGACAGGGGGCTATGGCTACACCTTC
TRBD1	TRBV7-7	TRBJ2-3	.	CASSPAGTGSTDTQYF	TGTGCCAGCAGCCCAGCCGGGACAGGGTCCACAGATACGCAGTATTTT
TRBD1	TRBV2	TRBJ1-4	.	CASSGDRGGNEKLFF	TGTGCCAGCAGTGGGGACAGGGGTGGAAATGAAAAACTGTTTTTT
.	TRBV11-2	TRBJ2-5	few	CASSLAWTSQETQYF	TGTGCCAGCAGCCTGGCGTGGACGTCCCAAGAGACCCAGTACTTC
TRBD2	TRBV5-6	TRBJ2-3	few	CASSGAGRHDTQYF	TGTGCCAGCAGCGGAGCGGGACGCCACGATACGCAGTATTTT
.	TRBV4-1	TRBJ1-2	.	CASSQDPTGGANYGYTF	TGCGCCAGCAGCCAAGATCCAACAGGCGGTGCTAACTATGGCTACACCTTC
.	TRBV7-9	TRBJ2-7	few	CASSSIYEQYF	TGTGCCAGCAGTTCCATCTACGAGCAGTACTTC
TRBD2	TRBV5-1	TRBJ2-1	few	CASSLALSGNANEQFF	TGCGCCAGCAGCTTGGCCTTGAGCGGGAATGCGAATGAGCAGTTCTTC
.	TRBV25-1	TRBJ2-5	.	CASSETGTEQETQYF	TGTGCCAGCAGTGAAACCGGGACGGAACAAGAGACCCAGTACTTC
TRBD2	TRBV7-7	TRBJ2-7	few	CASSPSTGGGAEQYF	TGTGCTAGCAGCCCCTCTACCGGGGGGGGAGCCGAGCAGTACTTC
TRBD1	TRBV7-2	TRBJ1-5	few	CASSWGQGNQPQHF	TGTGCCAGCAGCTGGGGACAGGGGAATCAGCCCCAGCATTTT
TRBD2	TRBV6-6	TRBJ2-1	.	CATDNLAGGNNEQFF	TGTGCCACCGATAACTTAGCGGGAGGAAACAATGAGCAGTTCTTC
.	TRBV18	TRBJ2-1	few	CASSQVGTVNEQFF	TGTGCCAGCTCACAGGTAGGGACGGTCAATGAGCAGTTCTTC
TRBD1	TRBV5-5	TRBJ1-1	few	CASSKGTAREAFF	TGTGCCAGCAGCAAAGGGACAGCTAGGGAAGCTTTCTTT
.	TRBV30	TRBJ2-3	few	CAWIASSNTDTQYF	TGTGCCTGGATTGCATCCTCCAACACAGATACGCAGTATTTT
.	TRBV19	TRBJ1-4	few	CASSITGVNEKLFF	TGTGCCAGTAGTATAACCGGAGTTAATGAAAAACTGTTTTTT
.	TRBV7-9	TRBJ2-5	many	CASSFQGVVETQYF	TGTGCCAGCAGCTTTCAGGGAGTGGTAGAGACCCAGTACTTC
.	TRBV9	TRBJ1-2	few	CASSVALGGELYGYTF	TGTGCCAGCAGCGTAGCTTTGGGGGGCGAATTATATGGCTACACCTTC
.	TRBV4-3	TRBJ2-6	many	CASSPRRFGSGANVLTF	TGCGCCAGCAGCCCCCGGAGGTTTGGCTCTGGGGCCAACGTCCTGACTTTC
.	TRBV11-2	TRBJ2-1	.	CASSPYGGINEQFF	TGTGCCAGCAGCCCATATGGGGGTATCAATGAGCAGTTCTTC
.	TRBV19	TRBJ1-5	few	CASSIRSGYQPQHF	TGTGCCAGTAGTATTCGATCGGGGTATCAGCCCCAGCATTTT
.	TRBV28	TRBJ2-1	medium-sized	CASSFGGSYNEQFF	TGTGCCAGCAGTTTTGGAGGGTCTTACAATGAGCAGTTCTTC
TRBD2	TRBV30	TRBJ2-7	few	CASTSGIYEQYF	TGTGCTTCGACTAGCGGGATCTACGAGCAGTACTTC
.	TRBV9	TRBJ1-3	few	CASSSQGISGNTIYF	TGTGCCAGCAGCTCCCAGGGGATCTCTGGAAACACCATATATTTT
.	TRBV6-5	TRBJ1-2	.	CASSYSNGYGYTF	TGTGCCAGCAGTTACTCGAACGGCTATGGCTACACCTTC
.	TRBV7-9	TRBJ2-5	.	CASSLGRTQGVQETQYF	TGTGCCAGCAGCTTAGGCCGGACGCAAGGAGTTCAGGAGACCCAGTACTTC
.	TRBV29-1	TRBJ1-4	.	CSVEGGAGYEKLFF	TGCAGCGTTGAAGGGGGGGCCGGATACGAAAAACTGTTTTTT
.	TRBV9	TRBJ2-7	few	CASSSTPKSHYEQYF	TGTGCCAGCAGTAGTACACCGAAATCGCACTACGAGCAGTACTTC
TRBD2	TRBV7-9	TRBJ2-5	few	CASSQRTSGSAETQYF	TGTGCCAGCAGCCAAAGGACTAGCGGGAGCGCAGAGACCCAGTACTTC
TRBD1	TRBV7-9	TRBJ1-1	.	CASSFFQQGAFF	TGTGCCAGCAGCTTTTTTCAACAGGGGGCTTTCTTT
.	TRBV14	TRBJ1-2	few	CASSPGSYGYTF	TGTGCCAGCAGCCCTGGAAGTTATGGCTACACCTTC
.	TRBV11-2	TRBJ1-5	few	CASSQGTADQPQHF	TGCGCCAGCAGCCAAGGGACTGCGGATCAGCCCCAGCATTTT
TRBD2	TRBV7-2	TRBJ2-3	.	CASKGLAGISTDTQYF	TGTGCCAGCAAGGGCTTAGCGGGAATTAGCACAGATACGCAGTATTTT
TRBD1	TRBV5-1	TRBJ2-2	few	CASSFFGQGVSGELFF	TGCGCCAGCAGCTTCTTCGGACAGGGTGTTTCCGGGGAGCTGTTTTTT
.	TRBV5-6	TRBJ1-2	.	CASSLARQVLYGYTF	TGTGCCAGCAGCTTGGCACGACAGGTTTTGTATGGCTACACCTTC
TRBD2	TRBV28	TRBJ2-2	few	CASSFRLAGVRSTGELFF	TGTGCCAGCAGTTTCCGACTAGCGGGGGTGAGGAGCACCGGGGAGCTGTTTTTT
TRBD1	TRBV7-9	TRBJ2-7	.	CASSSRQGSAYEQYF	TGTGCCAGCAGCTCTAGACAGGGGTCCGCCTACGAGCAGTACTTC
.	TRBV7-9	TRBJ2-5	.	CASSPQGGQETQYF	TGTGCCAGCAGCCCGCAGGGCGGGCAAGAGACCCAGTACTTC
TRBD2	TRBV5-1	TRBJ2-5	many	CASASGGPRETQYF	TGCGCCAGCGCTAGCGGGGGTCCCCGGGAGACCCAGTACTTC
.	TRBV4-2	TRBJ1-4	.	CASSQLGQQKLFF	TGTGCCAGCAGCCAACTGGGACAACAAAAACTGTTTTTT